The T cell receptor (beta chain) described here comes from a study of T cell repertoires in cytomegalovirus infection. Study context: Recently identified HLA-C-restricted and well-studied HLA-B-restricted CMV epitopes were used. Based on public TCR beta signatures, there were indications of CMV infection and of a matching HLA type. General study results and limits: Of the TCR beta families, the public ones yielded a cumulative frequency that identified carriers of CMV plus the relevant HLA. What dominated the ex vivo response were HLA-C-restricted CMV-specific TCR beta clonotypes.

MiXCR, applied by TCRdb to the reads, yields one record per CDR3 protein. The sample holds about 130,000 distinct CDR3 sequences, more than 30% seen once. With regard to this clonotype: The antigen remains undetermined.

The source of this sequence is a human donor in good health (CMV status not recorded). Some clones in this sample may be carry-over from other donors' samples. This specimen was CD8+ T cells from cultured PBMCs, taken from culture after CMV antigen stimulation.

CDR3 DNA: TGTGCCAGCAGTCGGACTAGCGGGGGGACCGGAGATACGCAGTATTTT. This translates into CASSRTSGGTGDTQYF. V gene TRBV27 combines with J gene TRBJ2-3; 14 nucleotides line up with TRBD2. Germline V CDR1 and CDR2: MNHEY, SMNVEV (reference sequence). The CDR3 spans 16 residues. With V trimmed by 5 bases and J by 5 bases, 6 bases remained unmatched.